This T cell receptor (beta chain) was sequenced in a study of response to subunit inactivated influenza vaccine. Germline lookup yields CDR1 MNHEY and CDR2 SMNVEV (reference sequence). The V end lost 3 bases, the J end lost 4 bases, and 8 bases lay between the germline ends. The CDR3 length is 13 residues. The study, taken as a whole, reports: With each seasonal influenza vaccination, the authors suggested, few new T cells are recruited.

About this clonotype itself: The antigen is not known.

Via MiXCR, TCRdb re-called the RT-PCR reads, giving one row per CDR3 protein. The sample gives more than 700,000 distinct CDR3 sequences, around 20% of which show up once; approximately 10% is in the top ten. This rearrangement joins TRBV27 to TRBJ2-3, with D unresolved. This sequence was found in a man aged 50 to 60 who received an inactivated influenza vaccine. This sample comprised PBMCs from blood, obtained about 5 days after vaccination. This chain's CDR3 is CASSLYYSDTQYF. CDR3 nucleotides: TGTGCCAGCAGTTTGTATTATTCAGATACGCAGTATTTT.